This TCR beta chain originates from a study of shared clonotypes between healthy human individuals (dated by TCRdb to 2019 to 2021). About the study as a whole: A couple of women and a few men aged 18 to 49 years were included in the cohort. The study deeply sequenced blood TCR repertoires of about five healthy adults to estimate repertoire size and the extent of clonotype sharing between individuals. For each donor, three plates each were used for CD4 naive and CD4 memory, two plates were used for CD8 naive, and one plate was used for CD8 memory. Different laboratories and diverse techniques were used to prepare libraries and sequence TCR repertoires, to increase sequencing depth and limit assay-specific biases. Between about 0.8 and 9 billion PBMCs per donor were obtained by leukapheresis.

Using the deep immunoSEQ assay, TCR CDR3 regions were amplified from genomic DNA by multiplex PCR. Extracted genomic DNA from each cell subset was distributed evenly across all wells of several immunoSEQ 96-well plates, and each plate was treated as a replicate. Each replicate PCR for sorted subsets received roughly 200 ng genomic DNA, equal to roughly 30,000 T cell genomes. Purified libraries were measured with a Qubit 3.0 fluorometer, size-checked on a Bioanalyzer 2100, and measured again with the KAPA Library Quantification kit. Each immunoSEQ 96-well plate was sequenced on its own single-read 150-cycle Illumina NextSeq 550 flow cell. In the authors' own workflow: The immunoSEQ output contained only junctional sequences without quality scores, so filtering could not match that applied to full-length reads. Sequences were annotated with PyIR, a Python wrapper for IgBLAST v1.9, and V/J genes and CDR3 were assigned using IMGT germline references. Any read was removed if the V/J assignment was weak (E-value above 1e-6), the CDR3 was missing, or the read contained stop codons, out-of-frame junctions, or ambiguous translated residues. A V3J clonotype was defined by an identical inferred V gene, J gene, and CDR3 amino acid sequence. Percentage overlap between repertoires was calculated by dividing the number of shared unique clonotypes by the size of the smaller repertoire. Richness of each repertoire was evaluated using RTK rarefaction, the Chao1 estimator, and Recon v2.1 estimates of unobserved clonotypes. Generation probabilities were computed with OLGA for all TCRbeta clonotypes obtained by the gDNA method from a few donors. The immuneACCESS repertoire file appears here via TCRdb, limited to in-frame rearrangements. These files lack a portion of the clones; in checked studies, under half of the deficit traces to unresolved V genes, and the cause of the others is not known. From that table come the V and J calls and clone size; the DNA was used to work out D and trimming. The table for this sample lists approximately 740,000 clones; nearly 95% of them were counted only once. The ten largest account for more than 20% of the sample.

Beyond this particular receptor, the publication reports: Because the study included only a small number of donors, the genetic and exposure-history diversity represented was limited. Incomplete sequencing was indicated by rarefaction of sorted-subset datasets, despite the large sequencing depth. Compared with non-shared clonotypes, clonotypes shared by all four sorted-subset donors had higher generation probabilities. Only blood was sampled, and tissue TCR repertoires likely differ from those in blood. Based on pairwise subsampling, the degree of clonotype sharing among donors was expected to be affected by sequencing depth. Naive subsets generally had larger estimated clonotype richness than memory subsets did. Around 5% of naive CD4, around 3.6% of naive CD8, about 2.1% of memory CD4, and about 0.4% of memory CD8 clonotypes were shared across a few donors.

This clone is a singleton in its sample. Its antigen remains undetermined. The record has no base qualities; no much larger clone is one base away. According to the germline V gene, CDR1 reads MDHEN and CDR2 reads SYDVKM. The CDR3 has 15 amino acids, counting the end cysteine and phenylalanine. Only the CDR3 region is kept as DNA, spanning 45 bases read in frame from base 1. V trim: 2 bases; J trim: 4 bases; unmatched bases: 7. CD8 naive samples were obtained by positive selection for CCR7 among CD45RO-negative cells, yielding a CD45RA+CCR7+ population from which TemRA cells were excluded. Healthy HIV-negative adults with no recently reported acute infections or vaccinations were included as donors. Every donor was a Caucasian adult residing in Nashville, Tennessee, USA. Blood was obtained by leukapheresis, after which PBMCs were separated by Ficoll-Histopaque density gradient centrifugation and cryopreserved in liquid nitrogen vapor phase. Purity and quantity of every magnetically sorted T cell population were checked by analytical flow cytometry. From each sorted fraction, genomic DNA was isolated and quantified by UV absorbance on a Nanodrop 2000c.

Source material: naive CD8+ T cells sorted from blood. The cell subset or site label, read with the paper, signifies: CD45RA+CCR7+. The chain is assembled from TRBV28 and TRBJ1-2, with 7 bases aligning to TRBD1. This receptor was taken from a man younger than 45 in good health. For the CDR3, the sequence is CASSLVRGHSYGYTF. The base sequence is TGTGCCAGCAGTTTAGTGAGGGGGCATAGCTATGGCTACACCTTC.